Presented here are 18 T cell receptor beta chains from one specimen sequenced in a study of cytomegalovirus exposure and HLA in healthy donors. It was with 60 Vbeta and 13 Jbeta primers that the PCR ran. Sequencing was performed with immunoSEQ multiplex PCR; in TCRdb, only in-frame clones are kept and a portion is missing. Among around 150,000 clones, 75% to 80% were seen once, and the ten largest hold 4.9%. Sample: PBMCs. The receptors originated from a woman aged 45 to 65 in good health and CMV-seronegative.

V usage is TRBV5-1 and J usage is TRBJ2-1, with 9 bases that match TRBD1. The germline CDR1 and CDR2 sequences are SGHRS and YFSETQ. This CDR3 region has 15 residues. Losses at the gene ends were 3 bases for V and 2 bases for J; bases not matched to a gene: 3. CDR3 DNA sequence: TGCGCCAGCAGCTGGGGACAGGGAGCCTACAATGAGCAGTTCTTC. Protein sequence: CASSWGQGAYNEQFF.

This clone was seen only a few times. The rearrangement uses TRBV7-2 and TRBJ1-6; 8 bases align to TRBD1. Germline V gene lookup returns CDR1 SGHTA and CDR2 FQGNSA. V lost 5 bases, J lost 6 bases, and 6 bases stayed unmatched. The CDR3 length is 15 residues. Here the CDR3 DNA reads TGTGCCAGCAGCCTACAGCAGGGGGCTAATTCACCCCTCCACTTT. This sequence encodes CASSLQQGANSPLHF.

The rearrangement links TRBV9 to TRBJ2-5; D possibly corresponds to TRBD2 (5 bases). This CDR3 is 15 amino acids long. The V and J ends lost 0 bases and 4 bases respectively, with 13 bases between them. From germline, CDR1 is SGDLS and CDR2 YYNGEE. CDR3 nucleotide sequence: TGTGCCAGCAGCGTAGGAGGAGCGGACGGAGAGACCCAGTACTTC. This encodes CASSVGGADGETQYF.

The CDR3 region is CASSSPGQGRGAGYTF. CDR3 nucleotides: TGTGCCAGCAGTTCACCGGGACAGGGAAGAGGGGCGGGCTACACCTTC. The chain recombines TRBV28 with TRBJ1-2, with 9 nucleotides matching TRBD1. The CDR3 sequence is 16 residues long. Germline CDR1 MDHEN, CDR2 SYDVKM. V was pared by 4 bases and J by 8 bases, with 14 bases of the junction left unmatched.

The CDR3 protein is CAIQGGRQNTEAFF. Here the CDR3 DNA reads TGTGCCATCCAGGGGGGCAGACAGAACACTGAAGCTTTCTTT. The V call is TRBV2, the J call TRBJ1-1; 7 bases align to TRBD1. This CDR3 is built from 14 residues. Per germline, CDR1 SNHLY and CDR2 FYNNEI. The trim removed 10 bases at V and 1 base at J, leaving 9 bases unmatched.

This sequence joins TRBV27 and TRBJ1-6, with D perhaps TRBD1 (5 bases). Germline CDR1 and CDR2: MNHEY and SMNVEV (reference sequence). The CDR3 runs 16 residues. V was clipped by 4 bases and J by 7 bases, with 17 bases between them. CDR3 DNA sequence: TGTGCCAGCAGTTCCAGCGGGGTTAGGGACAATTCACCCCTCCACTTT. Translated: CASSSSGVRDNSPLHF.

This clone showed up just once. The chain joins TRBV10-3 to TRBJ2-5; TRBD2 aligns across 8 bases. From germline, CDR1 is ENHRY and CDR2 SYGVKD. With V trimmed by 4 bases and J by 1 base, 2 bases remained unmatched. CDR3 length: 14 amino acids. CDR3 residues: CAISGTSGQETQYF. The CDR3 nucleotides are TGTGCCATCAGTGGTACTAGCGGCCAAGAGACCCAGTACTTC.

The rearrangement uses TRBV5-1 and TRBJ1-2, with TRBD1 matching 11 bases. CDR1 is SGHRS and CDR2 is YFSETQ in the germline V gene. This CDR3 comprises 15 residues. The junction had 8 bases not matched to a gene; V was cut back by 4 bases and J by 6 bases. The CDR3: CASSLDGTGGNGYTF. The CDR3 DNA is TGCGCCAGCAGCCTAGACGGGACAGGGGGGAATGGCTACACCTTC.

The V call is TRBV6-5, the J call TRBJ1-1, with D perhaps TRBD1 (6 bases). This CDR3 region has 12 residues. Germline V gene sequence: CDR1 MNHEY, CDR2 SVGAGI. V dropped 2 bases and J dropped 7 bases, with 8 bases sitting between them. CDR3 protein: CASSYLDSEAFF. CDR3 in DNA: TGTGCCAGCAGTTACCTGGACAGTGAAGCTTTCTTT.

The V gene is TRBV6-4, the J gene TRBJ2-1, with D perhaps TRBD2 (6 bases). Trimming shortened V by 6 bases and J by 4 bases, and 10 bases separated the two germline ends. This CDR3 region has 13 residues. CDR1 MRHNA and CDR2 SNTAGT come from the germline V gene. Here the CDR3 reads CASSPGLYNEQFF. The DNA for the CDR3 is TGTGCCAGCAGCCCGGGACTTTACAATGAGCAGTTCTTC.

The chain recombines TRBV27 with TRBJ1-2; D gene uncertain. The CDR3 sequence is 13 residues long. CDR1 is MNHEY and CDR2 is SMNVEV in the germline V gene (reference sequence). Trimming stripped 7 bases from V and 3 bases from J, with 12 bases between. CDR3 sequence: CASTGSGYYGYTF. The CDR3 DNA is TGTGCCAGCACCGGGTCGGGTTACTATGGCTACACCTTC.

This chain joins TRBV6-1 and TRBJ2-7, with 7 bases matching TRBD1. Germline CDR1 reads MNHNS; CDR2 reads SASEGT. Trimming removed 6 bases from V and 4 bases from J; junction bases left unmatched: 12. The CDR3 consists of 15 residues. This CDR3 is CASSFRQGIVYEQYF. The CDR3 nucleotides read TGTGCCAGCAGCTTTCGACAGGGAATAGTGTACGAGCAGTACTTC.

The rearrangement joins TRBV11-2 to TRBJ1-4, with 7 bases fitting TRBD1. The CDR3 spans 15 residues. J lost 5 bases, V lost 5 bases, and 8 bases had no gene match. Germline CDR1 and CDR2: SGHAT and FQNNGV. DNA for the CDR3: TGTGCCAGCAGCCCTAGACAGGGAGCGAATGAAAAACTGTTTTTT. Translating gives CASSPRQGANEKLFF.

The chain is built from TRBV7-8 and TRBJ2-4; 16 nucleotides match TRBD2. Germline V gene sequence: CDR1 SGHVS, CDR2 FQNEAQ. CDR3 length: 19 residues. The junction had 10 bases not matched to a gene; V was cut back by 5 bases and J by 3 bases. The CDR3 loop reads CASSTGLAGGTLFKNIQYF. In DNA, the CDR3 is TGTGCCAGCAGCACGGGACTAGCGGGGGGGACCTTATTCAAAAACATTCAGTACTTC.

The chain carries TRBV5-4 and TRBJ2-3; tentatively, D is TRBD2 (6 bases). The ends were cut back, 0 bases at V and 0 bases at J, with 11 bases in the middle. The germline gives CDR1 SGHNT, CDR2 YYREEE (reference sequence). This CDR3 has 16 residues. For the CDR3, the DNA is TGTGCCAGCAGCTTGGAGACGGGGGTTAGCACAGATACGCAGTATTTT. Translating it yields CASSLETGVSTDTQYF.

CDR3 nucleotides: TGTGCCACCAGCAGACAGGGGGAGTATGGCTACACCTTC. The encoded protein is CATSRQGEYGYTF. The V call is TRBV15, the J call TRBJ1-2, with 7 bases identical to TRBD1. CDR1 and CDR2 from the germline V gene are LNHNV and YYDKDF (reference sequence). J was trimmed by 5 bases and V by 2 bases; bases with no gene match: 2. The CDR3 has 13 amino acids. Full variable domain (rest looked up from reference TRBV15 and TRBJ1-2): DAMVIQNPRYQVTQFGKPVTLSCSQTLNHNVMYWYQQKSSQAPKLLFHYYDKDFNNEADTPDNFQSRRPNTSFCFLDIRSPGLGDTAMYLCATSRQGEYGYTFGSGTRLTVV.

The chain employs TRBV9 and TRBJ2-5, with TRBD2 matching 9 bases. CDR1 is SGDLS, CDR2 YYNGEE, per germline. Trimming at V came to 4 bases and at J to 5 bases, leaving 9 bases not matched to a gene. This CDR3 contains 15 residues. The DNA of the CDR3 is TGTGCCAGCAGCCCCGCGGGGGGGCCTGATGAGACCCAGTACTTC. Protein: CASSPAGGPDETQYF.

Only one count was recorded for this clone. The V call is TRBV9, the J call TRBJ2-6; the match to TRBD2 covers 15 bases. The CDR3 totals 19 residues. Germline V lookup: CDR1 SGDLS, CDR2 YYNGEE. Unmatched junction bases numbered 8, after V lost 3 bases and J lost 4 bases. In DNA, the CDR3 is TGTGCCAGCAGCGCCCGGACTAGCGGGGGGGCCTCCGGGGCCAACGTCCTGACTTTC. Translating gives CASSARTSGGASGANVLTF. The full variable domain, rest sourced from reference TRBV9 and TRBJ2-6, is DSGVTQTPKHLITATGQRVTLRCSPRSGDLSVYWYQQSLDQGLQFLIQYYNGEERAKGNILERFSAQQFPDLHSELNLSSLELGDSALYFCASSARTSGGASGANVLTFGAGSRLTVL.